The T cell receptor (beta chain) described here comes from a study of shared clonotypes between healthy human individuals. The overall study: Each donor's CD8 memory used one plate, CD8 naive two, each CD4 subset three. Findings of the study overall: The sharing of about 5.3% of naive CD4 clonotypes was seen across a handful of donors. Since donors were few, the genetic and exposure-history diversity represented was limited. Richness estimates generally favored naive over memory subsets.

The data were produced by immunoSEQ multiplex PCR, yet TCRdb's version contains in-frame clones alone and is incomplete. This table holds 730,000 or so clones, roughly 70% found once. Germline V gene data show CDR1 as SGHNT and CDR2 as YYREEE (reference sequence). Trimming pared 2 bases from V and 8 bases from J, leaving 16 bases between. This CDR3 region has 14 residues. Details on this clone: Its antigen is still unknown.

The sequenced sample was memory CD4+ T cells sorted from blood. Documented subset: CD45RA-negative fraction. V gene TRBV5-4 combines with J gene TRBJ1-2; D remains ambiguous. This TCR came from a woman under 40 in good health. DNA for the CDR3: TGTGCCAGCAGCTTATTGACCCCGCCGGACGGCTACACCTTC. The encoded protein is CASSLLTPPDGYTF.